A single T cell receptor beta chain is shown here with its context. The antigen this receptor binds is unknown. Qualities for individual bases were not recorded, and no much larger clone is one base off. This sample stems from a study of CD8+ T cells in alopecia areata (dated by TCRdb to the late 2010s). Regarding the complete study: The treated patients, all with moderate-to-severe alopecia areata, were enrolled in an open-label pilot trial of oral tofacitinib given at 5 to 10 mg twice daily. Patients received tofacitinib for 6 to 18 months and were then followed off drug for 6 months to check for delayed response and recurrence. Disease severity in treated patients was measured with the SALT score, which quantifies the percentage of affected scalp surface area. In both human patients and the C3H/HeJ mouse model, the study applied high-throughput TCRbeta sequencing to look at T cell clonal expansion in alopecia areata. On the human side, TCRbeta sequencing was run on scalp tissue and on sorted CD4+ and CD8+ peripheral blood T cells from healthy controls and from alopecia areata patients with either patchy or totalis/universalis disease. Biopsies were taken from tofacitinib-treated patients at baseline and at 4 and 24 weeks of treatment, and a later scalp biopsy was taken in several of the tofacitinib-treated patients. Scalp clonality was compared across normal scalp (n=4), patchy alopecia areata scalp (n=8), and alopecia totalis/universalis scalp (n=8). RNA was extracted with the PAXgene miRNA kit for fixed scalp, the miRNeasy kit for PBMCs, and the RNeasy kit for mouse skin. immunoSEQ multiplex PCR using 35 Vbeta forward primers and 13 Jbeta reverse primers was used to amplify TCRbeta CDR3 regions. The paper as a whole reports these results and caveats: Because the treated cohort was small and included a single nonresponder, larger studies are needed to assess links between baseline CD8+ expansion and response. Scalp TCR repertoire analysis is complicated because resident alphabeta T cells in normal human skin are also sequenced, whereas mouse skin is dominated by gammadelta T cells. Shared TCR sequences between patients were less evident than in mice, which may be partly attributable to HLA diversity in the patient population. During tofacitinib treatment, many expanded lesional clones remained in scalp and blood, and this persistence may partly explain relapse after treatment is stopped. Lesional scalp, especially in alopecia totalis/universalis, showed higher clonality and more expanded CD8+ clones than normal scalp, suggesting antigenic drive. With tofacitinib, both scalp clonality and the number of expanded CD8+ clones among the top 100 scalp clones went down significantly.

This specimen's time point label, per the study, means: more than 3 weeks on oral tofacitinib. The meaning of the sample's treatment or condition label: oral pan-JAK inhibitor, 5-10 mg twice daily. Lesional scalp punch biopsies and peripheral blood were collected from alopecia areata patients. PBMCs were separated by density centrifugation and stained for CD3, CD4 and CD8, after which CD4+ and CD8+ T cells were sorted on a FACSAria. CDR1 and CDR2 are read off the germline V gene as MNHEY and SVGAGI. From the cysteine up to the phenylalanine, the CDR3 has a length of 14 residues. CDR3 DNA only is kept here, 42 bases in frame from base 1. Trimming at the junction amounts to 6 bases on V and 0 bases on J, and the germline ends lie 11 bases apart. Library preparation employed the immunoSEQ multiplex PCR assay. RNA was extracted from all samples and reverse transcribed into cDNA as template for TCR sequencing. SuperScript III was used to make first-strand cDNA, primed with a 2:1 mix of oligo-dT and random hexamers. A synthetic immune receptor repertoire was used to measure amplification bias, and any remaining bias was corrected computationally. The authors' analysis ran thus. Raw reads were preprocessed for error removal, and CDR3 was defined according to IMGT conventions as running from the conserved cysteine to phenylalanine. Clonality was computed as 1 minus the Shannon entropy, with the entropy normalized by log2 of the number of productive unique TCRs. Whether each scalp clone was CD4 or CD8 was inferred by checking scalp TCRbeta sequences against the CD4 and CD8 repertoires from sorted blood. TCRdb's version of the immuneACCESS table is confined to in-frame rearrangements and falls short of the full clone set. An unresolved V gene accounts for under half of the shortfall where checked; the remainder is of unknown origin. The V and J calls and clone size were taken over from that table, and D and trimming were inferred from the DNA. Present in this sample are around 200,000 clones, around 65% of which were seen just once. 4% to 5% of the sample lies in the top ten.

Here the sequenced sample was CD4+ T cells sorted from blood, taken at week 4, from a patient treated with tofacitinib. The receptor chain draws on TRBV6-5 and TRBJ1-1, with the D gene uncertain. This receptor was taken from a human donor with alopecia areata. The CDR3 is CASRASEMNTEAFF. The DNA sequence follows: TGTGCCAGCAGGGCAAGTGAAATGAACACTGAAGCTTTCTTT.